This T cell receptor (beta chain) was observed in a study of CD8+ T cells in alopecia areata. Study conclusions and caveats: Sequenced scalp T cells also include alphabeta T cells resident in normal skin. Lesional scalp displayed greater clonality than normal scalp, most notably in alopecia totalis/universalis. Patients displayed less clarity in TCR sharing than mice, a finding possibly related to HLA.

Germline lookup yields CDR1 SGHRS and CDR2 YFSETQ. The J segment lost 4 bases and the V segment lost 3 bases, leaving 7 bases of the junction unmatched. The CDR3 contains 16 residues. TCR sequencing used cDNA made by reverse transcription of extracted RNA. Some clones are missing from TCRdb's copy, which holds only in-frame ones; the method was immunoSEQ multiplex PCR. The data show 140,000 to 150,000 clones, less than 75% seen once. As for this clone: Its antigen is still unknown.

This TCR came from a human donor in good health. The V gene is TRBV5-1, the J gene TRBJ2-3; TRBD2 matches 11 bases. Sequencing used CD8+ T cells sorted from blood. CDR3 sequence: CASSSTSGSFADTQYF. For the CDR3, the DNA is TGCGCCAGCAGCTCCACTAGCGGGAGTTTCGCAGATACGCAGTATTTT.